This TCR beta chain stems from a study of cytomegalovirus exposure and HLA in healthy donors (dated by TCRdb to 2016 to 2017). A note on the overall study: An earlier analysis of 587 of the donors reported 276 Gb of sequence data and some 110 million unique TCR beta sequences obtained from approximately 180 million T cells. An early release that covered 500 to 800 HLA-typed donors contained about 300 gigabases of sequencing data and about 93 million unique TCR sequences. Among the roughly 400 genotyped donors, approximately 82% belonged to the genetic ancestry cluster associated with self-reported Caucasian donors. The aim of the study was to test whether cataloging public T cell receptors could identify signatures of past pathogen exposure. The study profiled the T cell repertoires of 500 to 800 subjects by immunosequencing and related them to cytomegalovirus serostatus. Along with the approximately 620-subject first cohort, a separate validation cohort of approximately 110 different subjects was used. High-throughput TCR immunosequencing, statistical association of individual TCRs with disease status, and machine learning were combined to predict cytomegalovirus infection status. To study patterns of TCR occurrence, a later analysis re-analyzed previously published TCR beta repertoires from 650 to 750 donors and added high-resolution HLA genotyping. The later analysis used no new phenotypic data to find candidate immune exposures, relying instead on TCR beta sequences and their occurrence across donors. In an earlier analysis of 550 to 700 of the donors, high-throughput TCR beta sequencing was used to judge whether each TCR beta V gene segment behaved as functional or pseudogenic. Alongside the repertoire data, information on donor age, sex, ethnicity and CMV serostatus was compiled. In a later genetic analysis, genome-wide SNP genotypes for about three fifths of the roughly 670 donors were used, and that subset was treated as a discovery cohort. All discovery cohort repertoires had been generated on a single sequencing platform. Both class I and class II loci were covered by HLA typing, at four-digit resolution. The number of donors typed differed by locus, with about 629-640 for A, B, C, DRB1 and DQB1, around 500 for DQA1, some 570 for DPA1, and roughly 450 for DPB1. A few DR-DQ haplotypes were treated as single units for association and clustering because of strong linkage in the cohort. Among 300 to 500 genotyped donors of the cohort, an average of approximately 200,000 unique TCR beta nucleotide sequences was sequenced per donor, of which about 19% were non-productive.

Library prep was done by the immunoSEQ multiplex PCR assay. A mixture of 60 forward primers for TCR Vbeta segments and 13 reverse primers for TCR Jbeta segments was used in the multiplex PCR. A multiplex PCR assay on genomic DNA amplified the CDR3 region of rearranged TCR beta genes. On the Illumina HiSeq System, the amplified TCR beta libraries were sequenced as 87-base-pair reads. The original pipeline was this. Across the 670 or so repertoires, a later analysis counted about 81 million unique TCR beta chains, approximately 10 million of which were shared by at least two donors. To remove PCR and sequencing errors, raw reads were error-corrected and collapsed into unique sequences using a nearest-neighbor algorithm that merged closely related sequences. CDR3 sequences were aligned to IMGT reference sequences to assign V, D and J gene segments. Each retained sequence needed at least a six-nucleotide match to both a V gene segment and a J gene segment. Rearrangements were called productive when the CDR3 lacked stop codons and stayed in frame with V and J; all others were non-productive. CDR3 was defined by IMGT convention, running from the second conserved V-encoded cysteine to the conserved J-encoded phenylalanine. In an earlier analysis of around 600 of the donors, sequences lacking an unambiguous match to a single V gene segment were excluded. In an earlier analysis of several hundred of the donors, V segments were called functional above 56.7% productive rearrangements and were called segregating when the between-donor standard deviation exceeded 5%. A statistical classification framework was built for diagnosing cytomegalovirus status from the catalog of TCR beta chain sequences. In a later analysis, V and J genes were assigned by comparing TCR nucleotide sequences against IMGT/GENE-DB human TR gene sequences. In a later analysis, CDR3 sequences and most-parsimonious VDJ recombination scenarios were assigned using the TCRdist pipeline. In a later analysis, each TCR beta chain was defined by its CDR3 amino acid sequence together with its V-gene family, and reads lacking a unique V-gene family were excluded. A later analysis removed 592 highly shared, low-generation-probability nucleotide sequences to deal with suspected cross-contamination and a sequencing artifact. In a later analysis, a clonal expansion index was calculated for each public chain from normalized within-repertoire ranks of inferred template counts. In a later analysis, generation probabilities were computed with a VDJ recombination model fitted to out-of-frame rearrangements, and the resulting probabilities were checked against IGoR. In a later analysis, TCR-TCR, TCR-HLA and TCR-CMV co-occurrence was scored with hypergeometric tests, and a repertoire-size bias correction was applied to TCR pairs. To estimate false discovery rates, a later analysis permuted the HLA or CMV assignments 20 times. In a later analysis, co-occurring TCRs were grouped using DBSCAN, with TCRdist sequence similarity added in when clustering inside HLA-allele-positive subsets. Co-occurrence clustering excluded repertoires with fewer than 30,000 or more than 120,000 public chains, plus five with anomalous nucleotide sharing. In TCRdb, the immuneACCESS table is reduced to in-frame sequences with V and J assigned. These tables do not hold every clone; where another copy was compared, an unresolved V gene accounts for under half, and the others remain unexplained. The V and J calls and clone size were taken over from that table, and D and trimming were inferred from the DNA. This sample lists 150,000 to 200,000 clones; 80% to 90% were detected once. The biggest ten clones account for roughly 7.6% of the sample.

Details on this clone: Its antigen specificity is not known. Base qualities are missing; no much larger clone stands one base away.

The cohort consisted of 600 to 750 healthy bone marrow donors. At the time of sampling, every cohort member was nominally healthy, though immune exposures that went unrecorded were likely present. The donor tested CMV seropositive and was one of the 289 seropositive cohort members. A peripheral blood sample was provided by each donor, and peripheral blood mononuclear cells were used for TCR beta sequencing. The Qiagen DNeasy Blood Extraction Kit was used to extract genomic DNA from the blood cell samples. From a lookup of the germline V gene, CDR1 and CDR2 are SQVTM and ANQGSEA. V and J are truncated by 4 bases and 5 bases respectively, leaving an intervening sequence of 14 bases. The CDR3 goes from the cysteine to the phenylalanine over 13 residues. The entry retains the CDR3 DNA only, 39 bases that are in frame from base 1. Beyond this particular receptor, the publication reports: In an earlier analysis of some 540 of the donors, most TCR beta V segments appeared in productive rearrangements about 87% or about 30% of the time, broadly matching IMGT annotations. A further reported finding was that TCR beta sequences accurately predicted the HLA-A and HLA-B alleles for most subjects in the first cohort. Linkage disequilibrium might explain the correlated functional status among segregating V segments, but an unknown experimental factor could not be excluded. In a later genetic analysis, a missense DCLRE1C variant was associated with V-gene and J-gene trimming of TCR beta chains, and the association was replicated in an independent cohort. A group of highly shared sequence variants was considered likely to be a technical artifact of the sequencing pipeline. Immune exposure information for the cohort was limited to CMV serostatus. It was suggested by the authors that the approach could potentially be generalized to other disease states and immunological phenotypes. The earlier analysis of a few hundred of the donors excluded about 16 rarely observed V segments, including chromosome 9 orphons, because counts were too low. Roughly uniform sequencing depth across donors was assumed in presence/absence analyses, although this assumption may not hold. A later genetic analysis reported fewer N-insertions in productive TCRs among donors in an Asian-associated ancestry cluster than the approximately 670-donor mean. HLA typing was unavailable for some donors at each locus, so association tests used only the typed subset. A later analysis associated some 17,000 TCR beta sequences with specific HLA alleles at a false discovery rate of 0.05. While some public TCRs were present in many individuals, most TCR sequences turned up only very rarely across donors. A total of 150 to 200 TCR beta chains were listed by the study as associated with cytomegalovirus. When HLA alleles, especially DR and DQ, strongly co-occurred, attributing TCR associations to individual alleles was difficult. Because the 87-base-pair reads could not distinguish some IMGT-functional V segments, including TRBV6-2 and TRBV6-3, those segments were excluded. In vitro tests confirmed that a few of the cytomegalovirus-associated TCR beta chains recognize cytomegalovirus antigens. Most CMV-associated TCR beta chains appeared to be HLA-restricted in a later analysis, and the HLA associations seemed to be driven largely by CMV exposure. The classifier was reported to diagnose cytomegalovirus status with high specificity and sensitivity in both the original and validation cohorts. This cohort had only TCR beta chains sequenced, and the lack of alpha or paired-chain data limited which features could be detected. According to a later analysis, TCR association rates differed among HLA loci, with DRB1 alleles showing the most associated TCRs and HLA-C alleles showing the fewest. In a later analysis, HLA-associated TCR beta chains were found to be more clonally expanded and to have lower generation probabilities than equally common non-associated chains. A later analysis reported that several top co-occurrence clusters appeared linked to parvovirus B19, influenza, CMV and Epstein-Barr virus.

The clonotype comes from a woman in her 30s in good health and CMV-seropositive. The chain is made from TRBV29-1 and TRBJ2-5; the D segment could be TRBD2, given 7 matching bases. The sequencing sample was made of PBMCs. The CDR3 protein is CSVGGRGRETQYF. The DNA sequence follows: TGCAGCGTTGGGGGGCGGGGGCGGGAGACCCAGTACTTC.